The 30 T cell receptor beta chains given below trace back to one sample, sequenced in a study of blood T cell repertoires in COVID-19. The repertoire was sequenced with immunoSEQ multiplex PCR; TCRdb's copy has only in-frame clones and lacks some. The sample shows 150,000 or so clones, 82% of them seen only once. Sequenced material: peripheral blood. The receptors stem from an older woman with acute or convalescent COVID-19.

The rearrangement joins TRBV6-5 to TRBJ2-7; 9 bases agree with TRBD1. Germline trimming cut 5 bases from V and 4 bases from J; bases unmatched to any gene: 6. CDR3 length: 14 residues. Germline V gene sequence: CDR1 MNHEY, CDR2 SVGAGI. This CDR3 reads CASSPDRGRYEQYF. The CDR3 DNA reads TGTGCCAGCAGTCCCGACAGGGGGAGATACGAGCAGTACTTC.

V gene TRBV18 combines with J gene TRBJ2-5; 12 positions agree with TRBD1. CDR3 size: 15 residues. V dropped 3 bases and J dropped 4; count of bases not matched to a gene: 3. Germline CDR1 and CDR2: KGHSH and LQKENI. In nucleotides, the CDR3 is TGTGCCAGCTCACCCGGGACAGGGGGCACAGAGACCCAGTACTTC. Its translation is CASSPGTGGTETQYF.

This clone was detected only a few times. In DNA form, the CDR3 reads TGCGCCAGCAGCAACGAGCGGGAGCACGAGCAGTACTTC. Translating gives CASSNEREHEQYF. The chain carries TRBV5-1 and TRBJ2-7; 8 bases map to TRBD2. The V gene's germline CDR1 is SGHRS and CDR2 YFSETQ. Losses at the gene ends were 4 bases for V and 5 bases for J; bases not matched to a gene: 5. The CDR3 spans 13 residues.

The rearrangement uses TRBV18 and TRBJ2-7; 10 bases align to TRBD1. V gave up 5 bases and J gave up 2 bases; unmatched junction bases: 9. There are 16 residues in the CDR3. CDR1 and CDR2 (germline): KGHSH, LQKENI. The CDR3 here is CASSSLNGQGAYEQYF. The DNA of the CDR3 is TGTGCCAGCTCAAGCCTGAATGGACAGGGGGCCTACGAGCAGTACTTC.

V usage is TRBV10-3 and J usage is TRBJ2-7, with 8 bases lining up with TRBD1. The germline V gene has CDR1 ENHRY and CDR2 SYGVKD. The CDR3 totals 14 residues. The V and J ends lost 6 bases and 0 bases, in that order; junction bases with no gene match: 4. The CDR3 region has the DNA TGTGCCATCAGGGGGACAGGCGACTCCTACGAGCAGTACTTC. It yields the protein CAIRGTGDSYEQYF.

This clone has more than one count but fewer than ten. The rearrangement uses TRBV29-1 and TRBJ2-3, with TRBD1 identical over 10 bases. Germline V gives CDR1 SQVTM, CDR2 ANQGSEA. The CDR3 spans 16 residues. The V gene end was trimmed by 4 bases and the J gene end by 1 base; junction bases not matched to a gene: 8. This chain's CDR3 is CSVGGDRGVGTDTQYF. The CDR3 region has the DNA TGCAGCGTTGGGGGGGACAGGGGAGTGGGCACAGATACGCAGTATTTT.

The V and J genes are TRBV10-3 and TRBJ1-4, with 12 bases that match TRBD1. The CDR3 runs 18 residues. The J segment lost 8 bases and the V segment lost 8 bases, leaving 18 bases of the junction unmatched. Looked up from germline, CDR1 is ENHRY and CDR2 is SYGVKD. The DNA of the CDR3 is TGTGCCATCGGAACGCCGAGCGGGACAGGGGGCGTGGGCGAAAAACTGTTTTTT. The encoded protein is CAIGTPSGTGGVGEKLFF.

On this clone: This specimen includes other DNA sequences encoding the same CDR3. The chain has TRBV15 and TRBJ1-1, with D hard to call. The germline CDR1 and CDR2 sequences are LNHNV and YYDKDF (reference sequence). Deletions cut 3 bases from V and 5 bases from J, with 10 bases between. This CDR3 is 13 amino acids long. CDR3 sequence (DNA): TGTGCCACCAGCAGGAGGGAAGGGACTGAAGCTTTCTTT. As protein: CATSRREGTEAFF.

V usage is TRBV5-8 and J usage is TRBJ2-1, with 7 bases lining up with TRBD1. CDR1 and CDR2 from the germline V gene are SGHTS and YDEGEE. With V trimmed by 3 bases and J by 7 bases, 10 bases remained unmatched. The CDR3 is made up of 15 amino acids. Written as DNA, the CDR3 is TGTGCCAGCAGCTGGGGACAGTTCTCGGTAAATGAGCAGTTCTTC. Its translation: CASSWGQFSVNEQFF. The entire variable domain, with the rest obtained from reference TRBV5-8 and TRBJ2-1, is as follows: EAGVTQSPTHLIKTRGQQATLRCSPISGHTSVYWYQQALGLGLQFLLWYDEGEERNRGNFPPRFSGRQFPNYSSELNVNALELEDSALYLCASSWGQFSVNEQFFGPGTRLTVL.

V and J are TRBV7-9 and TRBJ2-7, with 7 positions matching TRBD2. Germline CDR1 is SEHNR and CDR2 is FQNEAQ (reference sequence). Trimming removed 1 base from V and 6 bases from J; junction bases left unmatched: 15. This CDR3 region has 17 residues. CDR3 bases: TGTGCCAGCAGCTTAGGAACAGGCGGGAGAATCGGGGGCGAGCAGTACTTC. Its protein is CASSLGTGGRIGGEQYF.

This chain joins TRBV7-9 and TRBJ1-2; TRBD1 is a possible D gene (5 bases). CDR3 size: 12 residues. V was cut by 8 bases and J by 6 bases, with 13 bases left in between. In germline, CDR1 is SEHNR, CDR2 FQNEAQ (reference sequence). DNA of the CDR3: TGTGCCAGCGGGGGGGAAGGAAATGGCTACACCTTC. It specifies CASGGEGNGYTF.

The rearrangement uses TRBV4-2 and TRBJ2-2; 12 bases align to TRBD2. The CDR3 spans 18 residues. Germline V gene sequence: CDR1 LGHNA, CDR2 YNFKEQ. Germline trimming cut 0 bases from V and 3 bases from J; bases unmatched to any gene: 5. CDR3: CASSQDPSGGADTGELFF. In DNA, the CDR3 is TGTGCCAGCAGCCAAGATCCTAGCGGGGGGGCTGACACCGGGGAGCTGTTTTTT.

This rearrangement joins TRBV7-9 to TRBJ2-1; TRBD1 aligns across 10 bases. The trim removed 6 bases at V and 5 bases at J, leaving 7 bases unmatched. Germline CDR1 reads SEHNR; CDR2 reads FQNEAQ (reference sequence). This CDR3 is 15 amino acids long. For the CDR3, the DNA is TGTGCCAGCAGTCGACAGGGGGCTGTACACAATGAGCAGTTCTTC. Its translation: CASSRQGAVHNEQFF. Filled out from reference TRBV7-9 and TRBJ2-1, the complete variable domain reads DTGVSQNPRHKITKRGQNVTFRCDPISEHNRLYWYRQTLGQGPEFLTYFQNEAQLEKSRLLSDRFSAERPKGSFSTLEIQRTEQGDSAMYLCASSRQGAVHNEQFFGPGTRLTVL.

The chain links TRBV2 to TRBJ2-3; TRBD1 aligns across 7 bases. This CDR3 region has 15 residues. Trimming at V came to 10 bases and at J to 2 bases, leaving 12 bases not matched to a gene. CDR1 is SNHLY, CDR2 FYNNEI, per germline. The chain's CDR3 is CANSREQGPTDTQYF. Here the CDR3 DNA reads TGTGCCAACAGCCGGGAACAGGGGCCCACAGATACGCAGTATTTT.

CDR3 region: CASSFKGSGGGEKLFF. CDR3 bases: TGTGCCAGCAGTTTTAAGGGTTCAGGGGGAGGTGAAAAACTGTTTTTT. The chain combines TRBV28 with TRBJ1-4, with 7 positions matching TRBD1. The CDR3 runs to 16 residues. Germline trimming cut 3 bases from V and 7 bases from J; bases unmatched to any gene: 11. Per the germline V gene, CDR1 is MDHEN and CDR2 is SYDVKM.

This clone was seen a single time. The rearrangement links TRBV6-5 to TRBJ1-6, with D unclear. Germline V gene lookup returns CDR1 MNHEY and CDR2 SVGAGI. The CDR3 length is 14 residues. V gave up 0 bases and J gave up 7 bases, with 7 bases separating them. The CDR3 protein is CASSYSAGNSPLHF. CDR3 DNA sequence: TGTGCCAGCAGTTACTCGGCGGGCAATTCACCCCTCCACTTT.

This clone was counted once. CDR3 in DNA: TGTGCCAGCAGCCGGGGACAGGGCGCTAATGAAAAACTGTTTTTT. Protein: CASSRGQGANEKLFF. J is TRBJ1-4 and V is TRBV27; 9 nucleotides line up with TRBD1. CDR1 and CDR2 from the germline V gene are MNHEY and SMNVEV (reference sequence). The CDR3 is 15 amino acids. Losses at the gene ends were 6 bases for V and 3 bases for J; bases not matched to a gene: 5.

The genes are TRBV20-1 and TRBJ1-1, with D unclear. V dropped 3 bases and J dropped 6 bases, with 14 bases sitting between them. Germline lookup yields CDR1 DFQATT and CDR2 SNEGSKA (reference sequence). CDR3 size: 13 residues. DNA for the CDR3: TGCAGTGCTAGTCACACAGCCAACGCTGAAGCTTTCTTT. Translated: CSASHTANAEAFF.

This sequence joins TRBV30 and TRBJ2-4, with D possibly TRBD2 on 5 matching bases. CDR3 length: 15 residues. Looked up from germline, CDR1 is GTSNPN and CDR2 is SVGIG (reference sequence). With 4 bases removed from V and 0 bases from J, the gap between germline ends came to 13 bases. The CDR3 loop reads CAWNLPGIAKNIQYF. As DNA, the CDR3 is TGTGCCTGGAATCTCCCGGGGATAGCCAAAAACATTCAGTACTTC.

The chain uses TRBV24-1 and TRBJ1-2; D possibly corresponds to TRBD1 (6 bases). CDR3 length: 15 amino acids. Germline lookup yields CDR1 KGHDR and CDR2 SFDVKD. Trimming removed 3 bases from V and 2 bases from J, with 12 bases in between. CDR3 sequence: CATSDGPGDNYGYTF. As DNA, the CDR3 is TGTGCCACCAGTGATGGTCCAGGGGACAACTATGGCTACACCTTC.

The V gene is TRBV6-2 or TRBV6-3, the J gene TRBJ2-5, with TRBD1 matching 11 bases. This CDR3 region has 16 residues. Germline V gene lookup returns CDR1 MNHEY and CDR2 SVGEGT. V dropped 0 bases and J dropped 3; count of bases not matched to a gene: 3. CDR3 amino acids: CASSYSWDRGEETQYF. The CDR3 DNA is TGTGCCAGCAGTTACTCATGGGACAGGGGGGAAGAGACCCAGTACTTC.

The V gene is TRBV5-4, the J gene TRBJ2-7, with 8 bases aligning to TRBD1. CDR1 is SGHNT, CDR2 YYREEE, per germline (reference sequence). With 3 bases clipped from V and 3 bases from J, the junction kept 11 bases outside the gene matches. CDR3 length: 16 residues. The CDR3 loop reads CASSSGQGRDVYEQYF. The CDR3 DNA follows: TGTGCCAGCAGCTCCGGACAGGGTCGGGATGTCTACGAGCAGTACTTC.

V is TRBV5-1 and J is TRBJ2-7; 7 nucleotides align to TRBD2. This CDR3 has 15 residues. The trim removed 6 bases at V and 0 bases at J, leaving 9 bases unmatched. The germline CDR1 and CDR2 sequences are SGHRS and YFSETQ. The CDR3 DNA reads as TGCGCCAGCAACGAGGACGGGAGGAGCTCCTACGAGCAGTACTTC. Its translation: CASNEDGRSSYEQYF. The variable domain in full, with the rest retrieved from reference TRBV5-1 and TRBJ2-7, is KAGVTQTPRYLIKTRGQQVTLSCSPISGHRSVSWYQQTPGQGLQFLFEYFSETQRNKGNFPGRFSGRQFSNSRSEMNVSTLELGDSALYLCASNEDGRSSYEQYFGPGTRLTVT.

The chain links TRBV5-1 to TRBJ2-3; TRBD2 is a possible D gene (6 bases). This CDR3 comprises 16 residues. V was trimmed by 3 bases and J by 0 bases, leaving 14 bases between them. Germline values: CDR1 SGHRS, CDR2 YFSETQ. The CDR3 is CASSSDPSGSTDTQYF. The CDR3 nucleotides read TGCGCCAGCAGCTCGGATCCGAGCGGGAGCACAGATACGCAGTATTTT.

The CDR3 spells CASSLVVSGRQASPEEKLFF. The CDR3 DNA reads TGTGCCAGCAGCTTGGTCGTATCGGGAAGACAGGCCTCTCCGGAGGAAAAACTGTTTTTT. The chain links TRBV5-5 to TRBJ1-4; maybe TRBD1 (6 bases). Trimming removed 0 bases at V and 8 bases at J, with 29 bases between. The CDR3 loop spans 20 amino acids. Germline lookup yields CDR1 SGHKS and CDR2 YYEKEE (reference sequence). Full variable domain (missing parts from reference TRBV5-5 and TRBJ1-4): DAGVTQSPTHLIKTRGQQVTLRCSPISGHKSVSWYQQVLGQGPQFIFQYYEKEERGRGNFPDRFSARQFPNYSSELNVNALLLGDSALYLCASSLVVSGRQASPEEKLFFGSGTQLSVL.

The chain is built from TRBV28 and TRBJ2-7; 7 bases fit TRBD1. CDR1 and CDR2 (germline): MDHEN, SYDVKM. Trimming at V came to 2 bases and at J to 7 bases, leaving 5 bases not matched to a gene. CDR3 length: 13 amino acids. CDR3 loop: CASSLRDSREQYF. DNA for the CDR3: TGTGCCAGCAGTTTAAGGGACAGCCGGGAGCAGTACTTC.

The gene calls are TRBV6-5 and TRBJ1-2; 12 nucleotides align to TRBD1. The V gene's germline CDR1 is MNHEY and CDR2 SVGAGI. J lost 6 bases, V lost 6 bases, and 8 bases had no gene match. The CDR3 consists of 15 residues. CDR3 DNA sequence: TGTGCCAGCAGGTCGAACCGGGACAGGGGGCATGGCTACACCTTC. Amino acid sequence: CASRSNRDRGHGYTF.

This clone was counted a few times. The rearrangement uses TRBV9 and TRBJ1-3; D might be TRBD1 (5 bases). V was shortened by 4 bases and J by 4 bases, with 15 bases between the two germline ends. This CDR3 contains 15 residues. In germline, CDR1 is SGDLS, CDR2 YYNGEE. Written as DNA, the CDR3 is TGTGCCAGCAGCCCAAGTCAGGGTTACGGAAACACCATATATTTT. Amino acid sequence: CASSPSQGYGNTIYF.

The gene calls are TRBV7-2 and TRBJ2-1, with 8 nucleotides matching TRBD2. This CDR3 region has 13 residues. The germline gives CDR1 SGHTA, CDR2 FQGNSA. J was trimmed by 8 bases and V by 1 base; bases with no gene match: 1. The CDR3 is CASSLEAGDEQFF. The CDR3 nucleotides are TGTGCCAGCAGCTTAGAAGCGGGAGATGAGCAGTTCTTC.

This clone was observed a handful of times. The J gene is TRBJ1-3, the V gene TRBV7-8; 8 nucleotides match TRBD1. The CDR3 spans 16 residues. With 1 base clipped from V and 4 bases from J, the junction kept 6 bases outside the gene matches. Germline lookup yields CDR1 SGHVS and CDR2 FQNEAQ. The CDR3 region is CASSLEDRAGGNTIYF. DNA of the CDR3: TGTGCCAGCAGCTTAGAGGACAGGGCTGGGGGAAACACCATATATTTT.